Described below is a single TCR beta chain sequence and its context. The sample originates from a study of long-term antiretroviral therapy in people with HIV. CDR1 ENHRY and CDR2 SYGVKD come from the germline V gene. The CDR3 runs to 14 residues. V was pared by 0 bases and J by 4 bases, with 9 bases between. Assay version v3.0 of immunoSEQ was used, and it was run at survey level. Assay: immunoSEQ multiplex PCR; the TCRdb copy retains only in-frame clones and omits some. The table lists 14,000 or so clones, around 90% of them singletons. This specimen was unsorted PBMCs, taken 6.2 years after starting antiretroviral therapy. This receptor was identified in a man between 35 and 55 years old with HIV. This chain links TRBV10-3 with TRBJ2-5; TRBD1 is a possible D gene (6 bases). The CDR3 DNA follows: TGTGCCATCAGTGAGTCAGGGGGAACAGAGACCCAGTACTTC. Protein sequence: CAISESGGTETQYF.